These T cell receptor beta chains were read from a single sample in a study of regulatory T cells in long-lasting Graves disease. Each CDR3 protein gets one entry after TCRdb re-called the multiplex PCR reads with MiXCR. The table lists 350,000 to 500,000 distinct CDR3 sequences, around 13% of them singletons. This sample was shared with a second study, whose subject was T cells in Graves' hyperthyroidism and ophthalmopathy.

The sequences come from peripheral blood mononuclear cells (PBMCs), collected at new diagnosis, from a patient treated with antithyroid drugs. The receptors derive from a woman aged 50 to 60 with Graves disease. CDR3s include the opening cysteine and the closing phenylalanine or tryptophan. A D gene is named only where the DNA matches it firmly. Only part of the rows carry a size: once, few, many, or a class if the clone is expanded.

clone size: few; V gene: TRBV27; D gene: TRBD2; J gene: TRBJ2-7; CDR3 DNA: TGTGCCACCTCCCTAGCGGGAGGGACATACGAGCAGTACTTC; CDR3 protein: CATSLAGGTYEQYF
clone size: .; V gene: TRBV5-1; D gene: .; J gene: TRBJ2-2; CDR3 DNA: TGCGCCAGCAGCTATGTGGGGCGCGACACCGGGGAGCTGTTTTTT; CDR3 protein: CASSYVGRDTGELFF
clone size: .; V gene: TRBV4-1; D gene: TRBD2; J gene: TRBJ2-3; CDR3 DNA: TGCGCCAGCAGCCAGGGGACTAGCGGGGTCACAGATACGCAGTATTTT; CDR3 protein: CASSQGTSGVTDTQYF
clone size: .; V gene: TRBV27; D gene: .; J gene: TRBJ2-7; CDR3 DNA: TGTGCCAGCAGTTTTGCGGTCCCCTCCTACGAGCAGTACTTC; CDR3 protein: CASSFAVPSYEQYF
clone size: .; V gene: TRBV20-1; D gene: TRBD1; J gene: TRBJ2-1; CDR3 DNA: TGCAGTGCTAAAGGGACAGGGGGCAGTGAGCAGTTCTTC; CDR3 protein: CSAKGTGGSEQFF
clone size: many; V gene: TRBV2; D gene: .; J gene: TRBJ2-1; CDR3 DNA: TGTGCCAGCACGCTGGAGGGGGTCTCCTACAATGAGCAGTTCTTC; CDR3 protein: CASTLEGVSYNEQFF
clone size: few; V gene: TRBV19; D gene: .; J gene: TRBJ2-5; CDR3 DNA: TGTGCCAGTAGTAACCCCTCCGGGAACCAAGAGACCCAGTACTTC; CDR3 protein: CASSNPSGNQETQYF
clone size: many; V gene: TRBV28; D gene: TRBD2; J gene: TRBJ2-3; CDR3 DNA: TGTGCCAGCAGTTGGACTAGTCCGTTCGATACGCAGTATTTT; CDR3 protein: CASSWTSPFDTQYF
clone size: .; V gene: TRBV19; D gene: .; J gene: TRBJ2-6; CDR3 DNA: TGTGCCAGTACTGCTGGCCTGCGGAACGACCGCTCTGGGGCCAACGTCCTGACTTTC; CDR3 protein: CASTAGLRNDRSGANVLTF
clone size: .; V gene: TRBV7-3; D gene: .; J gene: TRBJ1-1; CDR3 DNA: TGTGCCAGCAGTTCAGGGAGGGATAACACTGAAGCTTCCTTT; CDR3 protein: CASSSGRDNTEASF
clone size: many; V gene: TRBV13; D gene: .; J gene: TRBJ2-1; CDR3 DNA: TGTGCCAGCAGCACCACGCGGGGGCCTCTCGGCAATGAGCAGTTCTTC; CDR3 protein: CASSTTRGPLGNEQFF
clone size: .; V gene: TRBV6-2/TRBV6-3; D gene: .; J gene: TRBJ1-4; CDR3 DNA: TGTGCCAGCAGTTACCGTCAAGGGGCGCGAACTAATGAAAAACTGTTTTTT; CDR3 protein: CASSYRQGARTNEKLFF
clone size: few; V gene: TRBV11-2; D gene: .; J gene: TRBJ2-3; CDR3 DNA: TGTGCCAGCAGCCGCAACGCGGACCGCACAGATACGCAGTATTTT; CDR3 protein: CASSRNADRTDTQYF
clone size: .; V gene: TRBV30; D gene: .; J gene: TRBJ1-5; CDR3 DNA: TGTGCCAGCAATGACTCGCCGGGTCAGCCCCAGCATTTT; CDR3 protein: CASNDSPGQPQHF
clone size: .; V gene: TRBV6-1; D gene: .; J gene: TRBJ1-1; CDR3 DNA: TGTGCCAGCAGTGGTCCCACGCGGGGACTGAACACTGAAGCTTTCTTT; CDR3 protein: CASSGPTRGLNTEAFF
clone size: .; V gene: TRBV29-1; D gene: .; J gene: TRBJ1-4; CDR3 DNA: TGCAGCGTGGGGTGGACAGCCGGAGAAAAACTGTTTTTT; CDR3 protein: CSVGWTAGEKLFF
clone size: .; V gene: TRBV19; D gene: .; J gene: TRBJ1-3; CDR3 DNA: TGTGCCAGTAGTCTGTCCTCTGGAAACACCATATATTTT; CDR3 protein: CASSLSSGNTIYF
clone size: .; V gene: TRBV5-6; D gene: TRBD1; J gene: TRBJ1-2; CDR3 DNA: TGTGCCAGCAGCGCGGGACAGGATAGGGGCTACACCTTC; CDR3 protein: CASSAGQDRGYTF
clone size: many; V gene: TRBV3-1; D gene: .; J gene: TRBJ2-3; CDR3 DNA: TGTGCCAGCAGCCAAGATTCGCCAGGAATCACAGATACGCAGTATTTT; CDR3 protein: CASSQDSPGITDTQYF